The sequence of this TCR beta chain was determined in a study of beta chain features in type 1 diabetes. Using CD45RO/CCR7/CD25/CD127/CD95/CD27, CD4+ naive, central memory, regulatory and stem cell-like memory cells were sorted. Sequenced material consisted of expressed TCRB transcripts (all of the isolated RNA was reverse transcribed). TCRdb's table, derived via immunoSEQ multiplex PCR, lists solely in-frame clones and lacks some. The data show more than 300,000 clones, about a tenth seen once. This CDR3 is built from 15 residues. CDR1 SGHTA and CDR2 FQGNSA come from the germline V gene. V was trimmed by 0 bases and J by 7 bases, leaving 15 bases between them. In this sample, this clone turned up a few times. Its antigen is unknown. Study results and limitations: For cells with high TCR expression, cDNA sequencing could yield over-representation. In all four CD4+ subsets, TCRB CDR3 length was significantly, moderately reduced in type 1 diabetes. The similarity of naive, central memory and Treg TCRB repertoires appeared greater among patients than among healthy donors. More deletions and fewer insertions at VDJ junctions were found in patients with type 1 diabetes.

The origin of this receptor is a man aged 25-40 years with type 1 diabetes. The sample consisted of central memory CD4+ T cells from blood. J is TRBJ2-5 and V is TRBV7-2, with a weak D call TRBD1 (5 bases). CDR3 DNA: TGTGCCAGCAGCTTAGCGGGTCAGGGTAGGAGGACCCAGTACTTC. This codes for CASSLAGQGRRTQYF.